This T cell receptor beta chain was sequenced in a study of blood T cell repertoires in COVID-19. Study at large: Sites across the United States, Italy and Spain contributed samples from acute and convalescent COVID-19.

TCRdb's copy holds only in-frame clones and misses some; the assay was immunoSEQ multiplex PCR. The sample lists about 170,000 clones; approximately 82% were seen once. Source material: PBMCs or T cells enriched from blood (not recorded which). This clonotype was sampled from a woman aged 45-59 years in a cohort exposed to, infected with or recovered from COVID-19 (not recorded which).

The CDR3 region is CASSLGLAGDQETQYF. In DNA form, the CDR3 reads TGCGCCAGCAGCCTAGGACTAGCGGGGGACCAAGAGACCCAGTACTTC. The chain employs TRBV5-1 and TRBJ2-5; 13 bases line up with TRBD2. V trimming: 4 bases; J trimming: 0 bases; junction bases outside the gene matches: 3. The CDR3 loop spans 16 amino acids. In germline, CDR1 is SGHRS, CDR2 YFSETQ.